The clone carrying this T cell receptor (beta chain) was seen at least ten times. Antigen specificity is unknown. The entry originates in a study of molecular identifiers for immune sequencing clone quantification. General study results and limits: Clones above 20 RNA copies held over 98% of effector molecules, under 1% in naive cells.

This CDR3 is 14 amino acids long. Trimming left V 6 bases short and J 3 bases short, with 13 bases between. Germline V gives CDR1 KGHSH, CDR2 LQKENI. With RNA at 10%, 30% or 50%, naive CD8 libraries came from approximately 20,000 to 1,000,000 sorted cells. TCRdb recomputed calls from the PCR reads with MiXCR, one row per CDR3 protein. The table has about 630,000 distinct CDR3 sequences, 25% seen once. The genes are TRBV18 and TRBJ2-3; either TRBD1 or TRBD2 may fit D (6 bases each). Sequenced material: naive CD8+ T cells from blood, with Jurkat cell RNA spiked in. The subset is: FACS-sorted CD8+CD4-CCR7+CD45RA+ naive T cells. The sequence was collected from a human donor in good health. Some libraries in this study had Jurkat cell RNA spiked in. The CDR3 nucleotides are TGTGCCAGCTCTCGCTGGGGGGCAACAGATACGCAGTATTTT. Encoded protein: CASSRWGATDTQYF.